Following are 15 T cell receptor beta chains from one sample sequenced in a study of early T cells in non-severe SARS-CoV-2 infection. In TCRdb, the 5' RACE reads were re-called with MiXCR into one record per CDR3 protein. This table has over 95,000 distinct CDR3 sequences, about 15% appearing once. Sequenced sample: whole blood. Receptors originate from an adult who was a healthcare worker with PCR-confirmed SARS-CoV-2 infection or an uninfected control (not recorded which).

This chain uses TRBV15 with TRBJ2-6; D is uncertain. Germline V lookup: CDR1 LNHNV, CDR2 YYDKDF (reference sequence). The CDR3 covers 20 residues. V was shortened by 0 bases and J by 0 bases, with 18 bases between the two germline ends. In DNA form, the CDR3 reads TGTGCCACCAGCAGAGAGCAGGTTAATCTCCTTCCCTCTGGGGCCAACGTCCTGACTTTC. It is translated as CATSREQVNLLPSGANVLTF. Full variable domain (remainder filled in from reference TRBV15 and TRBJ2-6): DAMVIQNPRYQVTQFGKPVTLSCSQTLNHNVMYWYQQKSSQAPKLLFHYYDKDFNNEADTPDNFQSRRPNTSFCFLDIRSPGLGDTAMYLCATSREQVNLLPSGANVLTFGAGSRLTVL.

The J gene is TRBJ2-1, the V gene TRBV4-2; 9 nucleotides agree with TRBD2. This CDR3 is built from 15 residues. Germline V CDR1 and CDR2: LGHNA, YNFKEQ. Unmatched junction bases numbered 9, after V lost 4 bases and J lost 8 bases. CDR3 DNA sequence: TGTGCCAGCAGCCCCCATCTAGCGGGAAGCTATGAGCAGTTCTTC. The encoded protein is CASSPHLAGSYEQFF.

V gene TRBV4-3 combines with J gene TRBJ1-6, with a weak D call TRBD1 (5 bases). This CDR3 spans 15 amino acids. Trimming shortened V by 0 bases and J by 4 bases, and 7 bases separated the two germline ends. The germline V gene encodes CDR1 LGHNA and CDR2 YSLEER. CDR3 nucleotide sequence: TGCGCCAGCAGCCAAGATTCAGGGTATAATTCACCCCTCCACTTT. Translation gives CASSQDSGYNSPLHF.

The table lists this clonotype with a few counts. This sequence joins TRBV5-1 and TRBJ2-2; 12 nucleotides line up with TRBD2. The V gene's germline CDR1 is SGHRS and CDR2 YFSETQ. V lost 3 bases to trimming and J lost 5 bases; unmatched junction nucleotides: 5. CDR3 length: 16 residues. In nucleotides, the CDR3 is TGCGCCAGCAGCTCTCGACTAGCGGGAGTAACCGGGGAGCTGTTTTTT. Encoded protein: CASSSRLAGVTGELFF.

Sample share makes this clonotype medium-sized. The CDR3 DNA reads as TGTGCCAGCAGCTTGGTGGGACAGGAGTCCACAGATACGCAGTATTTT. As protein: CASSLVGQESTDTQYF. The rearrangement uses TRBV7-2 and TRBJ2-3; 8 bases line up with TRBD1. V shed 3 bases, J shed 2 bases, and the junction held 7 bases outside the gene matches. The CDR3 totals 16 residues. Germline V lookup: CDR1 SGHTA, CDR2 FQGNSA.

The rearrangement uses TRBV10-3 and TRBJ2-7, with D possibly matching TRBD2 (5 bases). The CDR3 is 13 amino acids. V gave up 4 bases and J gave up 0 bases, with 7 bases separating them. Germline CDR1 ENHRY, CDR2 SYGVKD. CDR3 DNA sequence: TGTGCCATCAGTGGGGAGATCTCCTACGAGCAGTACTTC. This codes for CAISGEISYEQYF.

The J gene is TRBJ2-5, the V gene TRBV7-9; 11 bases fit TRBD2. Germline CDR1 is SEHNR and CDR2 is FQNEAQ (reference sequence). The trim removed 0 bases at V and 8 bases at J, leaving 8 bases unmatched. The CDR3 spans 16 residues. CDR3 residues: CASSLARSGTSGTQYF. The CDR3 DNA sequence: TGTGCCAGCAGCTTAGCCCGATCCGGGACTAGCGGAACCCAGTACTTC.

V and J are TRBV12-3 or TRBV12-4 and TRBJ1-2, with 7 bases matching TRBD1. The CDR3 runs 13 residues. V lost 6 bases and J lost 7; bases outside the gene matches: 8. CDR3 DNA: TGTGCCAGCAGCCCAAGACAGGGCCGTGGCTACACCTTC. It encodes CASSPRQGRGYTF.

This clonotype has more than one count but fewer than ten. The genes are TRBV7-2 and TRBJ2-1; no clear D gene. Trimming removed 5 bases from V and 7 bases from J, with 12 bases in between. This CDR3 spans 13 amino acids. CDR1 is SGHTA and CDR2 is FQGNSA in the germline V gene. The CDR3: CASSRLGWNEQFF. CDR3 bases: TGTGCCAGCAGCCGGTTGGGTTGGAATGAGCAGTTCTTC.

V usage is TRBV4-3 and J usage is TRBJ2-7; possible D gene TRBD2, 6 bases. In germline, CDR1 is LGHNA, CDR2 YSLEER. This CDR3 spans 18 amino acids. V was clipped by 0 bases and J by 2 bases, with 20 bases between them. This CDR3 is CASSQDRVGRGSPYEQYF. DNA for the CDR3: TGCGCCAGCAGCCAAGATCGAGTCGGGCGGGGCTCCCCCTACGAGCAGTACTTC.

This chain links TRBV27 with TRBJ2-7; the D gene is possibly TRBD1 (6 bases). The CDR3 totals 14 residues. Trimming stripped 5 bases from V and 2 bases from J, with 13 bases between. Germline CDR1 and CDR2: MNHEY and SMNVEV (reference sequence). This CDR3 reads CASSDRQAPYEQYF. The CDR3 DNA follows: TGTGCCAGCAGTGACCGACAGGCCCCCTACGAGCAGTACTTC.

V gene TRBV7-2 combines with J gene TRBJ2-7; 10 nucleotides match TRBD2. Trimming removed 0 bases from V and 4 bases from J; junction bases left unmatched: 3. This CDR3 has 15 amino acids. In germline, CDR1 is SGHTA, CDR2 FQGNSA. CDR3 DNA sequence: TGTGCCAGCAGCTTAGCAGCGGGGGGGACTTACGAGCAGTACTTC. This encodes CASSLAAGGTYEQYF.

This chain joins TRBV6-2 or TRBV6-3 and TRBJ2-1; D is unresolved. Trimming took 4 bases from V and 4 from J, leaving 11 bases between them. The CDR3 is made up of 14 amino acids. Germline CDR1 MNHEY, CDR2 SVGEGT. The CDR3 coding sequence is TGTGCCAGCAGTTTCTCGAACAGATACAATGAGCAGTTCTTC. Its protein product is CASSFSNRYNEQFF.

This clonotype was seen at least ten times. This sequence joins TRBV19 and TRBJ2-6; D not certain. Trimming took off 4 bases at V and 0 bases at J, with 10 bases between the two ends. The length of the CDR3 is 16 residues. Germline assignment: CDR1 LNHDA and CDR2 SQIVND (reference sequence). DNA for the CDR3: TGTGCCAGTAGTAACGGATCCCCCTCTGGGGCCAACGTCCTGACTTTC. Protein: CASSNGSPSGANVLTF.

The V gene is TRBV7-2, the J gene TRBJ2-7; tentative D call: TRBD2 (5 bases). Trimming left V 0 bases short and J 4 bases short, with 16 bases between. Germline V gives CDR1 SGHTA, CDR2 FQGNSA. The CDR3 totals 16 residues. In DNA, the CDR3 is TGTGCCAGCAGCTTAGCGCTTAGCCGGGAAAAATACGAGCAGTACTTC. Protein sequence: CASSLALSREKYEQYF.